The 25 T cell receptor beta chains below were found in one sample sequenced in a study of blood T cell repertoires in COVID-19. TCRdb's table, derived via immunoSEQ multiplex PCR, lists solely in-frame clones and lacks some. This table holds around 140,000 clones, more than 75% found once. The sequenced material came from PBMCs or T cells enriched from blood (not recorded which). The origin of the receptors is a man between 60 and 75 years old who had recovered from COVID-19.

This chain joins TRBV29-1 and TRBJ1-2; TRBD1 is a possible D gene (5 bases). V shed 7 bases and J shed 6 bases, with 18 bases lying between them. Germline loops: CDR1 SQVTM, CDR2 ANQGSEA. This CDR3 spans 13 amino acids. Written as DNA, the CDR3 is TGCAGCGCCGGGTGGATAGGGGTCCATGGCTACACCTTC. This sequence encodes CSAGWIGVHGYTF.

The chain carries TRBV3-1 (or the pseudogene TRBV3-2) and TRBJ2-1; 8 positions agree with TRBD2. Germline V lookup: CDR1 LGHDT, CDR2 YNNKEL (reference sequence). There are 14 residues in the CDR3. V shed 2 bases and J 4 bases; nucleotides not matched to a gene: 1. In nucleotides, the CDR3 is TGTGCCAGCAGCCAAAGCGGGGGTTACAATGAGCAGTTCTTC. This gives the protein CASSQSGGYNEQFF.

This clone appeared a few times. The chain couples TRBV2 to TRBJ1-5; the D gene is possibly TRBD1 (5 bases). This CDR3 has 12 amino acids. The V and J ends lost 7 bases and 7 bases respectively, with 11 bases between them. Germline CDR1 is SNHLY and CDR2 is FYNNEI. CDR3: CASKAGPQPQHF. CDR3 in DNA: TGTGCCAGCAAAGCAGGGCCCCAGCCCCAGCATTTT.

The rearrangement joins TRBV2 to TRBJ1-6, with TRBD1 matching 8 bases. Trimming cost V 6 bases and J 5 bases; bases outside gene matches: 3. Germline values: CDR1 SNHLY, CDR2 FYNNEI. The CDR3 runs 14 residues. CDR3 nucleotide sequence: TGTGCCAGCAGCTGGACAGGGAATAATTCACCCCTCCACTTT. Translated: CASSWTGNNSPLHF.

The chain links TRBV30 to TRBJ1-3, with D tentatively TRBD1 (5 bases). Per the germline V gene, CDR1 is GTSNPN and CDR2 is SVGIG (reference sequence). The CDR3 spans 11 residues. V gave up 5 bases and J gave up 8 bases, with 10 bases separating them. The CDR3 sequence: CAWDQGHTIYF. In DNA form, the CDR3 reads TGTGCCTGGGACCAGGGCCACACCATATATTTT.

This chain connects TRBV28 to TRBJ1-2; the D gene is possibly TRBD1 (5 bases). Trimming pared 3 bases from V and 8 bases from J, leaving 10 bases between. Looked up from germline, CDR1 is MDHEN and CDR2 is SYDVKM. The CDR3 has 12 amino acids. The DNA for the CDR3 is TGTGCCAGCAGTTTGGGGCCGAAAGGCTACACCTTC. It encodes CASSLGPKGYTF.

For this clone: The junction departs from germline at one end; a sequencing error may be responsible. The V and J genes are TRBV24-1 and TRBJ2-3; D is possibly TRBD2 (6 bases). CDR3 length: 14 amino acids. Germline CDR1 is KGHDR and CDR2 is SFDVKD. Written as DNA, the CDR3 is TGTGCCACCAGTAATTTAAGGGAGGCAGATACGCAGTATTTT. Its translation: CATSNLREADTQYF.

This CDR3 reads CSASSGTSGDNEQFF. CDR3 DNA sequence: TGCAGTGCTAGTTCCGGGACTAGCGGGGACAATGAGCAGTTCTTC. This sequence joins TRBV20-1 and TRBJ2-1, with 13 bases identical to TRBD2. This CDR3 has 15 residues. From germline, CDR1 is DFQATT and CDR2 SNEGSKA (reference sequence). With 3 bases clipped from V and 5 bases from J, the junction kept 4 bases outside the gene matches.

This clone was found once. The V gene is TRBV27, the J gene TRBJ2-2, with TRBD2 identical over 12 bases. Germline CDR1 MNHEY, CDR2 SMNVEV (reference sequence). The junction had 17 bases not matched to a gene; V was cut back by 10 bases and J by 5 bases. The CDR3 is made up of 18 amino acids. CDR3 sequence reads: CAIRPPWTSGIFTGELFF. CDR3 coding DNA: TGTGCCATCCGACCACCGTGGACTAGCGGGATTTTTACCGGGGAGCTGTTTTTT.

This sequence joins TRBV9 and TRBJ1-4; perhaps TRBD1 as D (6 bases). The CDR3 spans 16 residues. The V gene's germline CDR1 is SGDLS and CDR2 YYNGEE. The V gene lost 3 bases and the J gene lost 7 bases, with 19 bases spanning the gap. The CDR3 DNA reads TGTGCCAGCAGCGCCGCAAGACAGGCCCAGGGTGAAAAACTGTTTTTT. It yields the protein CASSAARQAQGEKLFF.

This rearrangement joins TRBV27 to TRBJ2-7; 10 bases are shared with TRBD2. In germline, CDR1 is MNHEY, CDR2 SMNVEV (reference sequence). The CDR3 runs to 14 residues. The V and J ends lost 4 bases and 3 bases, in that order; junction bases with no gene match: 3. CDR3: CASSSEREGYEQYF. The CDR3 coding sequence is TGTGCCAGCAGTTCGGAGCGGGAGGGCTACGAGCAGTACTTC.

This clone was counted once. This chain links TRBV11-3 with TRBJ2-7; tentatively, D is TRBD1 (5 bases). Germline assignment: CDR1 SGHNT and CDR2 YENEEA. The CDR3 has 13 residues. With 5 bases removed from V and 0 bases from J, the gap between germline ends came to 8 bases. The CDR3 DNA reads as TGTGCCAGCAGCCCTGGGGCCTCCTACGAGCAGTACTTC. Its protein product is CASSPGASYEQYF.

Points on this clone: The junction and the germline gene differ at one end; a read error may be behind it. The chain employs TRBV7-7 and TRBJ2-1, with 9 bases that match TRBD1. The germline V gene encodes CDR1 SSHAT and CDR2 FNYEAQ (reference sequence). This CDR3 has 14 residues. Written as DNA, the CDR3 is TGTGCTAGCAGCTTGGGACAGGGCGACAATGAGCAGTTCTTC. Translating it yields CASSLGQGDNEQFF.

This sequence joins TRBV7-8 and TRBJ1-2, with 8 positions matching TRBD1. CDR3 size: 14 residues. The ends lost 5 bases at V and 8 bases at J; junction bases unmatched: 10. The germline gives CDR1 SGHVS, CDR2 FQNEAQ. The CDR3 coding sequence is TGTGCCAGCAGCCATGGACAGGGACTCGGGGGCTACACCTTC. Protein product: CASSHGQGLGGYTF.

The CDR3 nucleotides are TGCGCCAGCAGCTTGGATGTCAGCTACGAGCAGTACTTC. As protein: CASSLDVSYEQYF. The chain uses TRBV5-1 and TRBJ2-7, with unresolved D. The CDR3 is made up of 13 amino acids. Germline lookup yields CDR1 SGHRS and CDR2 YFSETQ. V lost 0 bases, J lost 3 bases, and 7 bases lay in between.

This chain links TRBV2 with TRBJ1-4; tentative D call: TRBD1 (6 bases). The length of the CDR3 is 20 residues. Germline CDR1 is SNHLY and CDR2 is FYNNEI. The V and J ends lost 1 base and 0 bases respectively, with 21 bases between them. DNA of the CDR3: TGTGCCAGCAGTGAAGGGCAGGGGAGGGGGGCCATAGCAACTAATGAAAAACTGTTTTTT. Protein: CASSEGQGRGAIATNEKLFF.

The rearrangement uses TRBV25-1 and TRBJ2-3, with no clear D. Trimming took 2 bases from V and 4 from J, leaving 13 bases between them. The CDR3 spans 15 residues. The germline CDR1 and CDR2 sequences are MGHDK and SYGVNS. The CDR3 DNA sequence: TGTGCCAGCAGTGAACCCTCCAGCGTAGCAGATACGCAGTATTTT. Its translation: CASSEPSSVADTQYF.

J is TRBJ2-3 and V is TRBV18; D remains ambiguous. The CDR3 is made up of 13 amino acids. The V end was cut by 1 base, the J end by 2 bases, with 4 bases between. Germline V lookup: CDR1 KGHSH, CDR2 LQKENI. CDR3 protein: CASSPLHTDTQYF. The CDR3 bases are TGTGCCAGCTCACCACTTCACACAGATACGCAGTATTTT. Supplemented by reference TRBV18 and TRBJ2-3, the full variable domain reads NAGVMQNPRHLVRRRGQEARLRCSPMKGHSHVYWYRQLPEEGLKFMVYLQKENIIDESGMPKERFSAEFPKEGPSILRIQQVVRGDSAAYFCASSPLHTDTQYFGPGTRLTVL.

This chain links TRBV5-1 with TRBJ1-5; D gene uncertain. V was clipped by 2 bases and J by 1 base, with 10 bases between them. The length of the CDR3 is 15 residues. Looked up from germline, CDR1 is SGHRS and CDR2 is YFSETQ. The CDR3, as DNA: TGCGCCAGCAGCTTTGGGAGTGGGAGCAATCAGCCCCAGCATTTT. Residues: CASSFGSGSNQPQHF.

The gene calls are TRBV10-3 and TRBJ2-2; 8 bases align to TRBD1. This CDR3 spans 16 amino acids. Germline-derived CDR1 and CDR2 are ENHRY and SYGVKD. The V and J ends lost 1 base and 5 bases, in that order; junction bases with no gene match: 6. The CDR3 region is CAISEFGQGSTGELFF. CDR3 sequence (DNA): TGTGCCATCAGTGAGTTTGGACAGGGTTCAACCGGGGAGCTGTTTTTT.

V usage is TRBV11-1 and J usage is TRBJ2-7; the D gene is possibly TRBD2 (5 bases). The CDR3 loop spans 14 amino acids. V lost 2 bases, J lost 4 bases, and 12 bases lay in between. CDR1 is SGHAT, CDR2 FQDESV, per germline (reference sequence). CDR3 sequence reads: CASSLTSSIYEQYF. For the CDR3, the DNA is TGTGCCAGCAGCTTAACTAGTTCTATTTACGAGCAGTACTTC.

The chain uses TRBV27 and TRBJ1-3; perhaps TRBD1 as D (6 bases). Germline V CDR1 and CDR2: MNHEY, SMNVEV (reference sequence). This CDR3 is built from 15 residues. Trimming took off 2 bases at V and 2 bases at J, with 10 bases between the two ends. In DNA form, the CDR3 reads TGTGCCAGCAGTTTAACAGGGTTTGCTGGAAACACCATATATTTT. It codes for CASSLTGFAGNTIYF.

The chain combines TRBV16 with TRBJ2-1; a weak D match, TRBD1 (6 bases). With 5 bases removed from V and 8 bases from J, the gap between germline ends came to 16 bases. Germline lookup yields CDR1 KGHSY and CDR2 FQNENV. The CDR3 is 14 residues long. In nucleotides, the CDR3 is TGTGCCAGCAGCGTACAGGGTTCGGGTCATGAGCAGTTCTTC. Its translation is CASSVQGSGHEQFF. Filled out from reference TRBV16 and TRBJ2-1, the complete variable domain reads GEEVAQTPKHLVRGEGQKAKLYCAPIKGHSYVFWYQQVLKNEFKFLISFQNENVFDETGMPKERFSAKCLPNSPCSLEIQATKLEDSAVYFCASSVQGSGHEQFFGPGTRLTVL.

The V and J genes are TRBV10-3 and TRBJ1-5; weak D call: TRBD1 (5 bases). CDR3 length equals 13 residues. Trimming removed 10 bases from V and 0 bases from J, with 10 bases in between. The germline V gene encodes CDR1 ENHRY and CDR2 SYGVKD. This chain's CDR3 is CATTRDSNQPQHF. DNA of the CDR3: TGTGCCACAACCAGGGATAGCAATCAGCCCCAGCATTTT.

V usage is TRBV10-1 and J usage is TRBJ2-7; 10 positions match TRBD2. The germline gives CDR1 WNHNN, CDR2 SYGVQD (reference sequence). V shed 6 bases, J shed 7 bases, and the junction held 12 bases outside the gene matches. The CDR3 has 15 residues. In nucleotides, the CDR3 is TGCGCCAGCAGCGCGAGACTAGCGGGCGTACGGGAGCAGTACTTC. This translates into CASSARLAGVREQYF.